These T cell receptor beta chains were read from a single sample in a study of cytomegalovirus exposure and HLA in healthy donors. The protocol was immunoSEQ multiplex PCR, while the TCRdb copy is restricted to in-frame clones and leaves out a portion. Here the sample spans about 200,000 clones, over 75% being singletons. Sequencing was done on a sample of PBMCs. The receptor set was obtained from a boy aged 2-15 years in good health and CMV-seronegative. Both conserved end residues are part of each CDR3. Each record gives: J gene, V gene, clone size, D gene, CDR3 protein, CDR3 DNA. D genes are given only for firm matches. Clone size is not always given. Where it is, it says once, few, many or a class for expanded clones.

TRBJ2-3,TRBV7-2,-,-,CASSPRRQVPDTQYF,TGTGCCAGCAGCCCCCGCCGGCAGGTCCCAGATACGCAGTATTTT
TRBJ1-1,TRBV7-9,-,TRBD1,CASILPTGSSVAFF,TGTGCCAGCATCCTCCCGACAGGGTCATCCGTAGCTTTCTTT
TRBJ1-1,TRBV6-1,-,TRBD1,CASRGTGLNTEAFF,TGTGCCAGCAGGGGGACAGGTTTGAACACTGAAGCTTTCTTT
TRBJ1-1,TRBV29-1,-,-,CSVIVRGRNTEAFF,TGCAGCGTTATCGTGCGGGGCAGGAACACTGAAGCTTTCTTT
TRBJ2-1,TRBV6-6,-,TRBD1,CASSVGTVYNEQFF,TGTGCCAGCAGCGTCGGGACAGTTTACAATGAGCAGTTCTTC
TRBJ2-3,TRBV7-9,-,TRBD2,CASSSSTSGGGADTQYF,TGTGCCAGCAGCTCCTCGACTAGCGGGGGAGGGGCAGATACGCAGTATTTT
TRBJ2-7,TRBV5-1,-,TRBD1,CASSSWDSYEQYF,TGCGCCAGCAGCTCGTGGGACAGCTACGAGCAGTACTTC
TRBJ1-1,TRBV29-1,-,-,CSGLGQFGEAFF,TGCAGCGGGCTAGGACAGTTCGGTGAAGCTTTCTTT
TRBJ2-3,TRBV19,-,TRBD2,CASSIRASGGTDTQYF,TGTGCCAGTAGTATTCGAGCTAGCGGGGGAACAGATACGCAGTATTTT
TRBJ2-3,TRBV12-5,once,-,CASGLTVGQGADTQYF,TGTGCTAGTGGTTTAACAGTTGGGCAGGGCGCAGATACGCAGTATTTT
TRBJ2-2,TRBV5-8,-,TRBD2,CASSFQTSGAGELFF,TGTGCCAGCAGCTTCCAAACTAGCGGGGCCGGGGAGCTGTTTTTT
TRBJ2-3,TRBV5-4,-,-,CASSLDLRGSTDTQYF,TGTGCCAGCAGCTTGGATTTGCGGGGCAGCACAGATACGCAGTATTTT
TRBJ1-2,TRBV4-1,-,TRBD1,CASSQPRQGANYGYTF,TGCGCCAGCAGCCAACCCCGACAGGGGGCTAACTATGGCTACACCTTC
TRBJ2-1,TRBV10-3,-,-,CAISDKNEQFF,TGTGCCATCAGTGATAAAAATGAGCAGTTCTTC
TRBJ2-5,TRBV29-1,-,TRBD1,CSVRDRGGGTQYF,TGCAGCGTCCGGGACAGGGGGGGTGGGACCCAGTACTTC
TRBJ1-1,TRBV7-8,-,-,CASSFQGSGTEAFF,TGTGCCAGCAGCTTCCAGGGGAGTGGGACTGAAGCTTTCTTT
TRBJ2-3,TRBV29-1,-,-,CSVRTVLTDTQYF,TGCAGCGTCCGGACAGTCCTCACAGATACGCAGTATTTT
TRBJ2-1,TRBV5-8,-,TRBD1,CASSRGQAYNEQFF,TGTGCCAGCAGCCGGGGACAGGCCTACAATGAGCAGTTCTTC
TRBJ2-3,TRBV7-2,once,-,CASSFFGSTDTQYF,TGTGCCAGCAGCTTCTTCGGGTCCACAGATACGCAGTATTTT
TRBJ2-3,TRBV7-2,-,-,CASSFSSRSTDTQYF,TGTGCCAGCAGCTTTTCTAGCAGAAGCACAGATACGCAGTATTTT
TRBJ1-2,TRBV27,-,TRBD1,CASSLTGVSNYGYTF,TGTGCCAGCAGTTTAACAGGGGTCTCTAACTATGGCTACACCTTC
TRBJ1-1,TRBV11-2,-,TRBD1,CASTLSRQGMDTEAFF,TGTGCCAGCACCCTGTCCCGACAGGGGATGGATACTGAAGCTTTCTTT
TRBJ2-7,TRBV18,-,-,CASSPQVENYEQYF,TGTGCCAGCTCACCTCAGGTCGAAAACTACGAGCAGTACTTC
TRBJ1-1,TRBV27,few,-,CASSLFRSDSEAFF,TGTGCCAGCAGTTTATTCCGGTCGGACAGCGAAGCTTTCTTT
TRBJ1-2,TRBV27,-,TRBD1,CASSAIFGRGRDGYTF,TGTGCCAGCAGCGCTATTTTCGGCAGGGGGCGGGATGGCTACACCTTC